A single TCR beta chain is shown here with its context. As yet, its antigen is unknown. The data were taken from a study of T cells in Graves' hyperthyroidism and ophthalmopathy. Study-wide results and caveats: Researchers report that a 13 V-J model separated ophthalmopathy from stable hyperthyroidism.

J gave up 0 bases and V 6 bases, and 23 bases lay outside the gene matches. The germline gives CDR1 MDHEN, CDR2 SYDVKM. The CDR3 covers 22 residues. The investigators amplified TCR beta CDR3 regions from RNA transcripts. The HTBI set primed first-round TCR CDR3 RT-PCR. TCRdb reprocessed the multiplex PCR reads via MiXCR and lists one record per CDR3 protein. The sample comprises some 690,000 distinct CDR3 sequences, approximately 15% of which are singletons, and 15% to 17% rests with the top ten. PBMCs were collected from a 10 ml volume of fresh peripheral blood. The chain joins TRBV28 to TRBJ2-6, with TRBD1 matching 7 bases. This clonotype was sampled from a man aged 50 or older with Graves' hyperthyroidism. The source material was blood. As DNA, the CDR3 is TGTGCCAGCAGCCGCAAATGGGGACAGACTGCTCTTTACTTCTCTGGGGCCAACGTCCTGACTTTC. This encodes CASSRKWGQTALYFSGANVLTF.